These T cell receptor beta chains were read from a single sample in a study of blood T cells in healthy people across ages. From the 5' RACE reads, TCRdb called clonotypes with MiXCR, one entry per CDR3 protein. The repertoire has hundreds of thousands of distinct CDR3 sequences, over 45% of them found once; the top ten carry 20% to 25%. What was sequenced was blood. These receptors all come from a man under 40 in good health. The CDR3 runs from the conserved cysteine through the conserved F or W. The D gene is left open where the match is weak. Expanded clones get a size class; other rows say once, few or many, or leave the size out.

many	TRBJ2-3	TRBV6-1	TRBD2	TGTGCCAGCGGTACTAGCGGAGACACAGATACGCAGTATTTT	CASGTSGDTDTQYF
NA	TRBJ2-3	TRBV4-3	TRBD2	TGCGCCAGCAGCCAGGGGGGGTACACCACAGATACGCAGTATTTT	CASSQGGYTTDTQYF
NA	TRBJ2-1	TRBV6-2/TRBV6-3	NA	TGTGCCAGCACCGCCGGGACCACCAGCAATGAGCAGTTCTTC	CASTAGTTSNEQFF
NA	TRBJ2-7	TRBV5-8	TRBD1	TGTGCCAGCAGCTTAGCCCGGGACAGGGATTACGAGCAGTACTTC	CASSLARDRDYEQYF
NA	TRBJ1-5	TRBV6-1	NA	TGTGCCAGCGCCTATGAGGGGACGCTTTTCCAGCCCCAGCATTTT	CASAYEGTLFQPQHF
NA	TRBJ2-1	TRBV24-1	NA	TGTGCCACCAGTGCCGCGCCTCGGACAGAGCAGTTCTTC	CATSAAPRTEQFF
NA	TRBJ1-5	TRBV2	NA	TGTGCCAGCAGAGGAACCTGGCCCCAGCATTTT	CASRGTWPQHF
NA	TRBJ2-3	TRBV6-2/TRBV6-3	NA	TGTGCCAGCACCGTGGCGATGACTACCTTTTTTCCGCAGTATTTT	CASTVAMTTFFPQYF
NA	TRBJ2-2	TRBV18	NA	TGTGCCAGCACGTGGGGCAAAGGCGGCACCGGGGAGCTGTTTTTT	CASTWGKGGTGELFF
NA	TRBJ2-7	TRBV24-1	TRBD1	TGTGCCACCAGTGACCCACGGGACAGGGGGCCCTACGAGCAGTACTTC	CATSDPRDRGPYEQYF
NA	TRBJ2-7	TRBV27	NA	TGTGCCAGCAGTATCGCCGGGGGCCGTTTGGACTACGAGCAGTACTTC	CASSIAGGRLDYEQYF
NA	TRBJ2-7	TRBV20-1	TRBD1	TGCAGTGCTAGACTACAGGGGGCCCTCTACGAGCAGTACTTC	CSARLQGALYEQYF
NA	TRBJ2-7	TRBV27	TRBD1	TGTGCCAGCAGTTCCGGGACAGGCTCTTTCTACGAGCAGTACTTC	CASSSGTGSFYEQYF
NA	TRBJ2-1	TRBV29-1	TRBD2	TGCAGCGTTGATAGCGGGAGGGGTTATGAGCAGTTCTTC	CSVDSGRGYEQFF
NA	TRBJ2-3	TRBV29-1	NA	TGCAGCGTTGATGCGTTAGATACGCAGTATTTT	CSVDALDTQYF
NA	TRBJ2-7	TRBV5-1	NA	TGCGCCAGCAGCTTGGAACAGGGCCTGGGGGAGCAGTACTTC	CASSLEQGLGEQYF
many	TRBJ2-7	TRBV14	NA	TGTGCCAGCAGGGGGTCCTACGAGCAGTACTTC	CASRGSYEQYF
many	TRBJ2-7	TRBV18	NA	TGTGCCAGCTCACCACCGGCTGCTGGGGGATACGAGCAGTACTTC	CASSPPAAGGYEQYF
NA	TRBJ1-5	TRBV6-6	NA	TGTGCCAGCAGTTACAACCAGCCCCAGCATTTT	CASSYNQPQHF
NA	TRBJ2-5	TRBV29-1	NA	TGCAGCGTTGTGCAGGAAGGTATCAGGGAGACCCAGTACTTC	CSVVQEGIRETQYF
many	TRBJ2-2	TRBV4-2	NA	TGTGCCAGCAGCCAAGAGTTCCGGGCCGCGGGCGCCGGGGAGCTGTTTTTT	CASSQEFRAAGAGELFF
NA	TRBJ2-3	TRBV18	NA	TGTGCCAGCTCTCAAACACTAAAGGCAGATACGCAGTATTTT	CASSQTLKADTQYF
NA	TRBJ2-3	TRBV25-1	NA	TGTGCCAGCAGTGAATTAGAGTTGGGCACAGATACGCAGTATTTT	CASSELELGTDTQYF
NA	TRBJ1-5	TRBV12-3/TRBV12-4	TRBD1	TGTGCCAGCAGTAAACAGGGGTATCAGCCCCAGCATTTT	CASSKQGYQPQHF
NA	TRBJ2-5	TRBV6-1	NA	TGTGCCAGCAGTGAAGTTGTGGGGAGCGGGCACAATGAGCAGTACTTC	CASSEVVGSGHNEQYF
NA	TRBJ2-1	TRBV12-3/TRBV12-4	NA	TGTGCCAGCAGTCCTAGCGAATACAATGAGCTGTTCTTC	CASSPSEYNELFF
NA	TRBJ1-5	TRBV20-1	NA	TGCAGTGCTAGGACCTCACCGAATCAGCCCCAGCATTTT	CSARTSPNQPQHF
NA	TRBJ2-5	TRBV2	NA	TGTGCCAGCACCCTTCGGGGGTGGAAAGAGACCCAGTACTTC	CASTLRGWKETQYF